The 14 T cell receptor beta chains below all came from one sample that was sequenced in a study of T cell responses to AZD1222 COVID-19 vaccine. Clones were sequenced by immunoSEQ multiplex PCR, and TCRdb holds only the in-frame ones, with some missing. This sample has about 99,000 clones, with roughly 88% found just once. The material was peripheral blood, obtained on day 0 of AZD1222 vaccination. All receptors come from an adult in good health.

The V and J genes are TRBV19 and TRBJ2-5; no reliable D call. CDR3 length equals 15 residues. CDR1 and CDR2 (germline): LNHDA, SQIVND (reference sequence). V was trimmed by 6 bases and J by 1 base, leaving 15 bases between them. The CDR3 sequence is CASSDTDGSQETQYF. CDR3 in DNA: TGTGCCAGTAGCGATACGGACGGATCCCAAGAGACCCAGTACTTC.

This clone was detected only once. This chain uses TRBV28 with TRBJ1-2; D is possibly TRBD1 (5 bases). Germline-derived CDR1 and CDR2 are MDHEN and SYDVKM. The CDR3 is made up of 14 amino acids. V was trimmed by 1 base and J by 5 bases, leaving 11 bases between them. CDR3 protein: CASSLLGREYGYTF. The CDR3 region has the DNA TGTGCCAGCAGTTTATTGGGCAGGGAGTATGGCTACACCTTC.

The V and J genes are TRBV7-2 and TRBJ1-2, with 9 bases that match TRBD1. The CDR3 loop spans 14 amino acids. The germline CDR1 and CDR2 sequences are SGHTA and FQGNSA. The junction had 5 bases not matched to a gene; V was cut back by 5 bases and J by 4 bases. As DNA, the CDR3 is TGTGCCAGCAGCCTCGGGACAGGGCCCTATGGCTACACCTTC. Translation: CASSLGTGPYGYTF.

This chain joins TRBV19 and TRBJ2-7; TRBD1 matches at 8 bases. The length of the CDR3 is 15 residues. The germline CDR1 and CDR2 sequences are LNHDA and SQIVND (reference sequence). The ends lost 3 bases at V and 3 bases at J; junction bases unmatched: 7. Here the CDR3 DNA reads TGTGCCAGTAGTATCACGGACAGGGTAGGCTACGAGCAGTACTTC. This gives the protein CASSITDRVGYEQYF.

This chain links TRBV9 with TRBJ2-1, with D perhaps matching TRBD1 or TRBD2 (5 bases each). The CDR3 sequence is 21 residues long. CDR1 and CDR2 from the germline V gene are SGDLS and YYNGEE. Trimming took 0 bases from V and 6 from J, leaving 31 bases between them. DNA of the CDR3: TGTGCCAGCAGCGTAGGTACGCCGGCCTTCTGGGGCAATAGAGGGATCAATGAGCAGTTCTTC. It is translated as CASSVGTPAFWGNRGINEQFF.

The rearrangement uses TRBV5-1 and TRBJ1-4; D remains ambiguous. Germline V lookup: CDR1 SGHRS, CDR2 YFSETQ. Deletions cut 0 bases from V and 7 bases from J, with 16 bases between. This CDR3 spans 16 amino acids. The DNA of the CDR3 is TGCGCCAGCAGCTTGGCCTTGAGGGTGGATTTTGAAAAACTGTTTTTT. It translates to CASSLALRVDFEKLFF.

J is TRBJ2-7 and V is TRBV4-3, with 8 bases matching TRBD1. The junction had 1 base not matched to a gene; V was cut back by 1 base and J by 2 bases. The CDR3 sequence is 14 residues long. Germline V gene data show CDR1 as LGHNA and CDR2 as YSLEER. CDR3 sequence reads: CASSQGTGTYEQYF. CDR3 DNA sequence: TGCGCCAGCAGCCAAGGGACAGGGACCTACGAGCAGTACTTC.

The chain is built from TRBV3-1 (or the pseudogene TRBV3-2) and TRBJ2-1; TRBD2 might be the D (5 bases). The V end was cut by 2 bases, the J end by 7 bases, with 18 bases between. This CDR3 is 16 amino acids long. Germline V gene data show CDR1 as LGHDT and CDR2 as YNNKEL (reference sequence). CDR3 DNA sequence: TGTGCCAGCAGCCAATTGATGGACTTACAAGAGAATGAGCAGTTCTTC. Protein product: CASSQLMDLQENEQFF.

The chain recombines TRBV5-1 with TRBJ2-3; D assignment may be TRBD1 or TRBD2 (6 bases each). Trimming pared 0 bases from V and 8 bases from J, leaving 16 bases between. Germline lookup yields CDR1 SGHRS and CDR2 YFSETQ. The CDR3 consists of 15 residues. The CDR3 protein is CASSLETGKGGTQYF. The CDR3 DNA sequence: TGCGCCAGCAGCTTGGAAACTGGAAAGGGGGGTACGCAGTATTTT.

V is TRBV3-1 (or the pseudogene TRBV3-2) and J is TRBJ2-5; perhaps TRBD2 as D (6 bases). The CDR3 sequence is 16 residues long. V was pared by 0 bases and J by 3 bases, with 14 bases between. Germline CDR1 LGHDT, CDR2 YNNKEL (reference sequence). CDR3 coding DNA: TGTGCCAGCAGCCAAGAAACGGTTGGAGGGAAAGAGACCCAGTACTTC. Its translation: CASSQETVGGKETQYF.

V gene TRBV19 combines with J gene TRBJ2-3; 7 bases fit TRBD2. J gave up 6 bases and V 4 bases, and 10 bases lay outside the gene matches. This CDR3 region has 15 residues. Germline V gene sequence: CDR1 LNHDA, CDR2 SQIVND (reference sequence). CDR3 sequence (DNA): TGTGCCAGTAGTAAACTAGCGTATGCCGGGGATACGCAGTATTTT. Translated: CASSKLAYAGDTQYF.

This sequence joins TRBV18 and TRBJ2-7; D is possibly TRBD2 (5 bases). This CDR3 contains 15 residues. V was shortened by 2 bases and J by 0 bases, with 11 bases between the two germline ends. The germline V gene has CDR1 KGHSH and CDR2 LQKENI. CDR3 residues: CASSPWLARSYEQYF. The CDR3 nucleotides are TGTGCCAGCTCACCATGGCTAGCCCGCTCCTACGAGCAGTACTTC.

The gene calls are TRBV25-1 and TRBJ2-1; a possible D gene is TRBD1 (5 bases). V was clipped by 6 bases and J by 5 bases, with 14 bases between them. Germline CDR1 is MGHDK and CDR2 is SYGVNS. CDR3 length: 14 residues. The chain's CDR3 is CASSSDTANNEQFF. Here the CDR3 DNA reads TGTGCCAGCAGCTCGGACACCGCCAACAATGAGCAGTTCTTC.

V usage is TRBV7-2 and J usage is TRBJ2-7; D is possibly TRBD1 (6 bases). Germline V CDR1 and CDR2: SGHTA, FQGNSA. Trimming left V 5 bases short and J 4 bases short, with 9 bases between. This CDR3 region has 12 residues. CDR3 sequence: CASSLTGYEQYF. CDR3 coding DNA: TGTGCCAGCAGCCTTACAGGGTACGAGCAGTACTTC. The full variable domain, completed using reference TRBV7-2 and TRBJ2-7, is GAGVSQSPSNKVTEKGKDVELRCDPISGHTALYWYRQSLGQGLEFLIYFQGNSAPDKSGLPSDRFSAERTGGSVSTLTIQRTQQEDSAVYLCASSLTGYEQYFGPGTRLTVT.